A single sample gave rise to the 3 T cell receptor beta chains below, sequenced in a study of cytomegalovirus exposure and HLA in healthy donors. Amplification used 60 Vbeta primers and 13 Jbeta primers. Clones were read by immunoSEQ multiplex PCR, and TCRdb kept only the in-frame ones, dropping some. The data show more than 100,000 clones, around 60% seen once. Material for sequencing was PBMCs. All receptors come from a man aged 35 to 55 in good health and CMV-seropositive.

About this clone itself: The germline gene is not matched at one end of the junction; a read error may be the cause. CDR3 bases: TGTGCTAGCAGCTTAGACAGCTCCAATGAGCAGTTCTTC. Its protein product is CASSLDSSNEQFF. The chain employs TRBV7-7 and TRBJ2-1; D might be TRBD1 (5 bases). Per germline, CDR1 SSHAT and CDR2 FNYEAQ (reference sequence). This CDR3 spans 13 amino acids. The full variable domain, rest sourced from reference TRBV7-7 and TRBJ2-1, is GAGVSQSPRYKVTKRGQDVTLRCDPISSHATLYWYQQALGQGPEFLTYFNYEAQPDKSGLPSDRFSAERPEGSISTLTIQRTEQRDSAMYRCASSLDSSNEQFFGPGTRLTVL.

The rearrangement joins TRBV6-5 to TRBJ1-2; 8 nucleotides agree with TRBD1. There are 15 residues in the CDR3. V lost 6 bases and J lost 3; bases outside the gene matches: 9. From germline, CDR1 is MNHEY and CDR2 SVGAGI. This chain's CDR3 is CASSLTGAYDYGYTF. CDR3 coding DNA: TGTGCCAGCAGCCTGACAGGGGCGTACGACTATGGCTACACCTTC.

J is TRBJ1-4 and V is TRBV7-2; the D gene is possibly TRBD1 (6 bases). The CDR3 covers 15 residues. Trimming shortened V by 6 bases and J by 8 bases, and 19 bases separated the two germline ends. The germline CDR1 and CDR2 sequences are SGHTA and FQGNSA. The CDR3 here is CASSQSHQGREKLFF. CDR3 sequence (DNA): TGTGCCAGCAGTCAAAGCCACCAGGGGCGCGAAAAACTGTTTTTT.